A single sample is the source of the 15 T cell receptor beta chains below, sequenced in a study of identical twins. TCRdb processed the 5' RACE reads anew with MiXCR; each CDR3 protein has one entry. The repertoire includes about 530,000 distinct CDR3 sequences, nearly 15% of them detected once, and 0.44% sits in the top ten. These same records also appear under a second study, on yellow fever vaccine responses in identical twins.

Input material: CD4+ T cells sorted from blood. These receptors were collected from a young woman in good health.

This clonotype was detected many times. CDR3 bases: TGCAGTGCTAGAGAGGACTACTCCACAGATACGCAGTATTTT. Its translation is CSAREDYSTDTQYF. The rearrangement uses TRBV20-1 and TRBJ2-3, with D possibly TRBD2 on 6 matching bases. This CDR3 is built from 14 residues. V was clipped by 0 bases and J by 2 bases, with 9 bases between them. In germline, CDR1 is DFQATT, CDR2 SNEGSKA (reference sequence).

CDR3 loop: CASSKTSAAYNEQFF. CDR3 sequence (DNA): TGTGCCAGCAGTAAGACTAGCGCTGCCTACAATGAGCAGTTCTTC. The chain is built from TRBV6-6 and TRBJ2-1; TRBD2 agrees at 8 bases. CDR1 is MNHNY, CDR2 SVGAGI, per germline (reference sequence). This CDR3 comprises 15 residues. V was clipped by 5 bases and J by 2 bases; unmatched bases: 5.

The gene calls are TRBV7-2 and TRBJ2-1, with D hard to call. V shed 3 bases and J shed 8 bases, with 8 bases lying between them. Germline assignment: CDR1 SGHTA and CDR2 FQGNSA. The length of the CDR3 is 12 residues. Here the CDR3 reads CASSFRGYEQFF. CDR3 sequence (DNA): TGTGCCAGCAGCTTTAGAGGCTATGAGCAGTTCTTC.

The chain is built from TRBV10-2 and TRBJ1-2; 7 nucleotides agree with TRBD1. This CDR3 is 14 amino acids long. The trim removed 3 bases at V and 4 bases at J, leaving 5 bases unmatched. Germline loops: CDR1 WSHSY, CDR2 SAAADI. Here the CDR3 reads CASSESSGGYGYTF. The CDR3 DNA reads TGCGCCAGCAGTGAATCATCAGGGGGCTATGGCTACACCTTC.

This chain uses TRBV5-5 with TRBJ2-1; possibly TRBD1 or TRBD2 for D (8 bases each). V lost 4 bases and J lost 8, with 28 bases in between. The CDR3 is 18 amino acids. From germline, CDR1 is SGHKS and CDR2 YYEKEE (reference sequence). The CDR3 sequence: CASSAGGRRGSGIHEQFF. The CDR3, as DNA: TGTGCCAGCAGCGCAGGGGGCCGCCGGGGTAGCGGGATACATGAGCAGTTCTTC.

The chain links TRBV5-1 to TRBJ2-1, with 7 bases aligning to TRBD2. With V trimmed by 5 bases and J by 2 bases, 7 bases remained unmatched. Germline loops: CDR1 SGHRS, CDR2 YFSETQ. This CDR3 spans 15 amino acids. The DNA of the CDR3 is TGCGCCAGCAGGTTTGCGGGAGACCCCTACAATGAGCAGTTCTTC. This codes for CASRFAGDPYNEQFF.

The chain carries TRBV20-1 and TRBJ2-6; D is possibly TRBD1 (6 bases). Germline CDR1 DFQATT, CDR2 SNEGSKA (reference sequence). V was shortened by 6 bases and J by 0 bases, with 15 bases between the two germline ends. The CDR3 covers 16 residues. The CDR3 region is CSATGTPSSGANVLTF. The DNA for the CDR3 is TGCAGTGCGACCGGGACACCGAGCTCTGGGGCCAACGTCCTGACTTTC.

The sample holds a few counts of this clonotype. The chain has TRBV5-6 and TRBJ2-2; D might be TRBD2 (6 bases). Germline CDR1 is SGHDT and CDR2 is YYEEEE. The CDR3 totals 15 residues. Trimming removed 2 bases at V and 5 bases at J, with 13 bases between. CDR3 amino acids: CASSFVWGGTGELFF. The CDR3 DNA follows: TGTGCCAGCAGCTTTGTATGGGGAGGAACCGGGGAGCTGTTTTTT.

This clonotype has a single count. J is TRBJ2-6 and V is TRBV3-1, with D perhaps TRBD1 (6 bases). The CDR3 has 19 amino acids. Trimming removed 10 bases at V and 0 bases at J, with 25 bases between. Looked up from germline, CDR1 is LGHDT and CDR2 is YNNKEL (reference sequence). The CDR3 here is CAICFRSTGSISGANVLTF. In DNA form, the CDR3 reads TGTGCCATCTGTTTCCGATCGACAGGTTCGATCTCTGGGGCCAACGTCCTGACTTTC.

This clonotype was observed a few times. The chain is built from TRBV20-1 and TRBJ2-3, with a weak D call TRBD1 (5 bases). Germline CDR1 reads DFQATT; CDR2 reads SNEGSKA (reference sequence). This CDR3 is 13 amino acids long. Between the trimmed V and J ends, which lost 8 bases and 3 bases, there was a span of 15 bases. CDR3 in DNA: TGCAGTTGTCGGTCCAGGGTGACAGATACGCAGTATTTT. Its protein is CSCRSRVTDTQYF.

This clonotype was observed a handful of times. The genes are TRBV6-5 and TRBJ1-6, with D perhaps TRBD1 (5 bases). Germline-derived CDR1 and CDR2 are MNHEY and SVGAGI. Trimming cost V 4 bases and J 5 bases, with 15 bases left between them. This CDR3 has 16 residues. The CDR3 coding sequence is TGTGCCAGCAGTTGGGGCGGGTTGCCACATAATTCACCCCTCCACTTT. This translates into CASSWGGLPHNSPLHF.

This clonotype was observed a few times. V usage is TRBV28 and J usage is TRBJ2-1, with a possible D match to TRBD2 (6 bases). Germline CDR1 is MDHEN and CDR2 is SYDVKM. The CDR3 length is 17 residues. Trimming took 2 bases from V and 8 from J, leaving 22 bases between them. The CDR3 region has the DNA TGTGCCAGCAGTTTAGACCAACGGAGGGCTGGAGAAGATGAGCAGTTCTTC. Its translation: CASSLDQRRAGEDEQFF.

The CDR3 is CASSQDRQGLRGYTF. CDR3 nucleotides: TGTGCCAGCAGCCAAGATCGCCAGGGGCTACGGGGCTACACCTTC. V and J are TRBV3-1 and TRBJ1-2; D is possibly TRBD1 (6 bases). In germline, CDR1 is LGHDT, CDR2 YNNKEL (reference sequence). The CDR3 extends over 15 amino acids. V was pared by 0 bases and J by 8 bases, with 16 bases between.

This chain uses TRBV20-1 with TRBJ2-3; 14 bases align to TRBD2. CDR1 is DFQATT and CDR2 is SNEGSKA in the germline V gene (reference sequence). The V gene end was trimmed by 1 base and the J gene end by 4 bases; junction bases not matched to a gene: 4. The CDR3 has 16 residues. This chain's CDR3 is CSARGLAGGMSDTQYF. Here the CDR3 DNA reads TGCAGTGCTAGAGGACTAGCGGGGGGGATGTCAGATACGCAGTATTTT.

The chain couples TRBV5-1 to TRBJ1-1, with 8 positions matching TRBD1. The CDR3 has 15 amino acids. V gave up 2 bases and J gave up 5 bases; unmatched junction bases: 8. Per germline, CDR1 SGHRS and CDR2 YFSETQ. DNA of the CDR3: TGCGCCAGCAGCTTACAACGGACAGGGAATACTGAAGCTTTCTTT. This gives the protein CASSLQRTGNTEAFF. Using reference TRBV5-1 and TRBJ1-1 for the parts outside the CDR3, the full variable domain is KAGVTQTPRYLIKTRGQQVTLSCSPISGHRSVSWYQQTPGQGLQFLFEYFSETQRNKGNFPGRFSGRQFSNSRSEMNVSTLELGDSALYLCASSLQRTGNTEAFFGQGTRLTVV.